This T cell receptor (beta chain) was sequenced during a study of CD8+ T cells in alopecia areata. On the study more broadly: Affected scalp percentage gauged treated patients' severity.

RNA extraction and reverse transcription yielded cDNA as sequencing template. Assay used: immunoSEQ multiplex PCR; TCRdb lists only in-frame clones, some missing. This sample has about 120,000 clones; about 59% occur once, and the top ten carry 5.7%. Treatment reported: oral pan-JAK inhibitor, 5-10 mg twice daily. The V gene lost 7 bases and the J gene lost 0 bases, with 5 bases spanning the gap. The CDR3 covers 12 residues. Germline V CDR1 and CDR2: SNHLY, FYNNEI. This clone has more than one count but fewer than ten. The chain joins TRBV2 to TRBJ2-3, with D uncertain. This specimen consisted of CD4+ T cells sorted from blood, obtained at week 4, from a patient treated with tofacitinib. The clonotype originates from a human donor with alopecia areata. In nucleotides, the CDR3 is TGTGCCAGCAAGGAAAGCACAGATACGCAGTATTTT. Protein product: CASKESTDTQYF.